The 8 T cell receptor beta chains given below trace back to one sample, sequenced in a study of identical twins. TCRdb ran MiXCR on the 5' RACE reads and lists one entry per CDR3 protein. The data contain hundreds of thousands of distinct CDR3 sequences, roughly 6.2% of them singletons. Sequencing was done on a sample of naive T cells sorted from blood. The source of these receptors is a young man in good health.

This clonotype turned up a few times. The chain is built from TRBV27 and TRBJ2-1; D is possibly TRBD1 (5 bases). The germline V and J ends were trimmed by 2 bases and 8 bases, with 19 bases remaining between them. CDR3 length: 16 amino acids. The germline V gene has CDR1 MNHEY and CDR2 SMNVEV (reference sequence). CDR3 amino acids: CASSLSSTGASYEQFF. In DNA form, the CDR3 reads TGTGCCAGCAGTTTAAGTTCCACAGGCGCTTCCTATGAGCAGTTCTTC.

This clonotype was counted many times. This sequence joins TRBV3-1 and TRBJ2-7; unclear D gene. Germline V lookup: CDR1 LGHDT, CDR2 YNNKEL (reference sequence). The V end lost 3 bases, the J end lost 7 bases, and 10 bases lay between the germline ends. The CDR3 consists of 12 residues. The CDR3 DNA reads as TGTGCCAGCAGCCACCTGTCTACGGAGCAGTACTTC. This encodes CASSHLSTEQYF.

This clonotype was recorded at least ten times. The chain combines TRBV29-1 with TRBJ2-3, with D unresolved. Looked up from germline, CDR1 is SQVTM and CDR2 is ANQGSEA. The CDR3 spans 14 residues. Trimming shortened V by 3 bases and J by 0 bases, and 10 bases separated the two germline ends. The CDR3 here is CSVDRAASTDTQYF. The CDR3 DNA reads as TGCAGCGTTGATCGGGCAGCCAGCACAGATACGCAGTATTTT.

This clonotype showed up just a few times. The genes are TRBV28 and TRBJ2-7, with no clear D. Germline CDR1 MDHEN, CDR2 SYDVKM. This CDR3 region has 14 residues. V lost 1 base and J 2 bases, leaving 9 bases between the germline ends. CDR3 coding DNA: TGTGCCAGCAGTTTATCGCTAGTCCCCTACGAGCAGTACGTC. Translation: CASSLSLVPYEQYV.

The gene calls are TRBV7-9 and TRBJ2-3, with 7 bases lining up with TRBD1. V lost 5 bases, J lost 3 bases, and 8 bases stayed unmatched. Germline V gene data show CDR1 as SEHNR and CDR2 as FQNEAQ (reference sequence). The CDR3 length is 15 residues. Here the CDR3 reads CASSTTTGVTDTQYF. The CDR3 nucleotides read TGTGCCAGCAGCACCACTACAGGGGTGACAGATACGCAGTATTTT. The variable domain in full, completed from reference TRBV7-9 and TRBJ2-3, reads DTGVSQNPRHKITKRGQNVTFRCDPISEHNRLYWYRQTLGQGPEFLTYFQNEAQLEKSRLLSDRFSAERPKGSFSTLEIQRTEQGDSAMYLCASSTTTGVTDTQYFGPGTRLTVL.

This clonotype was seen repeatedly, ten times or more. The genes are TRBV28 and TRBJ1-1; 7 bases are a match to TRBD1. V shed 4 bases, J shed 4 bases, and the junction held 9 bases outside the gene matches. The CDR3 sequence is 15 residues long. Looked up from germline, CDR1 is MDHEN and CDR2 is SYDVKM. The CDR3 here is CASSYSLTGATEAFF. CDR3 DNA: TGTGCCAGCAGTTATTCACTCACAGGGGCCACTGAAGCTTTCTTT. The whole variable domain, filled in from reference TRBV28 and TRBJ1-1, reads DVKVTQSSRYLVKRTGEKVFLECVQDMDHENMFWYRQDPGLGLRLIYFSYDVKMKEKGDIPEGYSVSREKKERFSLILESASTNQTSMYLCASSYSLTGATEAFFGQGTRLTVV.

This clonotype occurred many times. The chain recombines TRBV28 with TRBJ2-4; TRBD1 might be the D (6 bases). The V and J ends lost 2 bases and 15 bases respectively, with 20 bases between them. CDR1 and CDR2 from the germline V gene are MDHEN and SYDVKM. The CDR3 consists of 14 residues. Here the CDR3 DNA reads TGTGCCAGCAGTTTAGAACAGGGTGCCCAATGGCGGTACTTC. It encodes CASSLEQGAQWRYF.

The J gene is TRBJ2-5, the V gene TRBV7-7; D is possibly TRBD2 (6 bases). V was shortened by 5 bases and J by 5 bases, with 15 bases between the two germline ends. The CDR3 length is 14 residues. Per the germline V gene, CDR1 is SSHAT and CDR2 is FNYEAQ (reference sequence). The CDR3: CASSGGGFGETQYF. Written as DNA, the CDR3 is TGTGCCAGCAGCGGAGGAGGGTTTGGGGAGACCCAGTACTTC.